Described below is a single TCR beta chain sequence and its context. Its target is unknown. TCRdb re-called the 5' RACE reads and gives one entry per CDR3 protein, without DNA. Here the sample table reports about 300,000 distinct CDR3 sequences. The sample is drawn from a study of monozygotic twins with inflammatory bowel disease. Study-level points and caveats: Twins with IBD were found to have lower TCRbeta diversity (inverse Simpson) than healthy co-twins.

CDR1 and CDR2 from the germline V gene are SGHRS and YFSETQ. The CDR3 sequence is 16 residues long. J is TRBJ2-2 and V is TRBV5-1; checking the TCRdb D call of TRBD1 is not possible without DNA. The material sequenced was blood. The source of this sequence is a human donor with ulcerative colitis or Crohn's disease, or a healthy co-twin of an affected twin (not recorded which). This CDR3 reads CASSTLQTGSTGELFF.